A single sample gave rise to the 31 T cell receptor beta chains below, sequenced in a study of cytotoxic CD8 clonotypes in ibrutinib-treated CLL. Libraries were prepared by immunoSEQ multiplex PCR; TCRdb keeps only in-frame clonotypes and omits some of them. Of 25,000 to 30,000 clones listed, roughly 85% are singletons. Sequencing was performed on PBMCs, taken after 24 months of ibrutinib treatment. These receptors were collected from a human donor with chronic lymphocytic leukemia.

This clone has only one observation. V is TRBV7-3 and J is TRBJ2-7; 7 bases are a match to TRBD1. The V gene's germline CDR1 is SGHTA and CDR2 FQGTGA. The CDR3 is made up of 15 amino acids. Trimming removed 5 bases from V and 3 bases from J; junction bases left unmatched: 10. The CDR3 reads CASSRRPGQLYEQYF. The DNA for the CDR3 is TGTGCCAGCAGCCGACGCCCGGGACAGCTCTACGAGCAGTACTTC.

This clone showed up just a few times. The chain has TRBV5-1 and TRBJ2-5; D is uncertain. Trimming removed 0 bases at V and 1 base at J, with 4 bases between. The CDR3 is 13 amino acids. Germline V gives CDR1 SGHRS, CDR2 YFSETQ. The CDR3 DNA reads TGCGCCAGCAGCTTGGGGCCCCAAGAGACCCAGTACTTC. Translating gives CASSLGPQETQYF. The whole variable domain, filled in from reference TRBV5-1 and TRBJ2-5, reads KAGVTQTPRYLIKTRGQQVTLSCSPISGHRSVSWYQQTPGQGLQFLFEYFSETQRNKGNFPGRFSGRQFSNSRSEMNVSTLELGDSALYLCASSLGPQETQYFGPGTRLLVL.

The sample holds one count of this clone. This chain connects TRBV27 to TRBJ2-7; 8 bases match TRBD1. V trimming: 7 bases; J trimming: 1 base; junction bases outside the gene matches: 3. This CDR3 is built from 13 residues. Germline CDR1 is MNHEY and CDR2 is SMNVEV (reference sequence). For the CDR3, the DNA is TGTGCCAGCACCAGGACAGGGTCCTACGAGCAGTACTTC. This translates into CASTRTGSYEQYF.

The chain joins TRBV7-6 to TRBJ1-5; a possible D gene is TRBD1 (6 bases). Germline V gene sequence: CDR1 SGHVS, CDR2 FNYEAQ. The length of the CDR3 is 13 residues. The germline V and J ends were trimmed by 5 bases and 9 bases, with 14 bases remaining between them. The CDR3 is CASSTGSQSPQHF. As DNA, the CDR3 is TGTGCCAGCAGCACAGGGTCCCAATCGCCCCAGCATTTT.

The rearrangement links TRBV11-1 to TRBJ2-4, with a weak D call TRBD2 (5 bases). Per the germline V gene, CDR1 is SGHAT and CDR2 is FQDESV (reference sequence). V lost 6 bases to trimming and J lost 3 bases, with 9 bases between them. This CDR3 contains 13 residues. CDR3 DNA: TGTGCCAGCAGTCAAGCGGACAAAAACATTCAGTACTTC. The encoded protein is CASSQADKNIQYF.

The gene calls are TRBV10-1 and TRBJ1-1; D unresolved. The CDR3 runs 13 residues. Trimming took 6 bases from V and 0 from J, leaving 8 bases between them. The germline gives CDR1 WNHNN, CDR2 SYGVQD (reference sequence). CDR3 in amino acids: CASRALMNTEAFF. In DNA, the CDR3 is TGCGCCAGCAGGGCCTTAATGAACACTGAAGCTTTCTTT.

J is TRBJ2-2 and V is TRBV7-6, with TRBD2 matching 14 bases. The CDR3 runs 19 residues. V was clipped by 1 base and J by 6 bases; unmatched bases: 10. Germline V gives CDR1 SGHVS, CDR2 FNYEAQ. The CDR3 loop reads CASSLVGGGLAGEAGELFF. CDR3 coding DNA: TGTGCCAGCAGCTTAGTAGGAGGGGGACTAGCGGGGGAAGCCGGGGAGCTGTTTTTT.

The rearrangement links TRBV7-2 to TRBJ1-6, with 9 bases aligning to TRBD1. CDR1 and CDR2 from the germline V gene are SGHTA and FQGNSA. V lost 6 bases and J lost 0; bases outside the gene matches: 0. This CDR3 has 15 amino acids. For the CDR3, the DNA is TGTGCCAGCAGGGGACAGGGCTCCTATAATTCACCCCTCCACTTT. Its protein product is CASRGQGSYNSPLHF.

This chain connects TRBV18 to TRBJ2-7; a possible D gene is TRBD1 (5 bases). The ends were cut back, 2 bases at V and 7 bases at J, with 9 bases in the middle. Germline V gene data show CDR1 as KGHSH and CDR2 as LQKENI. The CDR3 is made up of 12 amino acids. As DNA, the CDR3 is TGTGCCAGCTCACCAAATAGACAGGAGCAGTACTTC. Amino acids: CASSPNRQEQYF.

The chain employs TRBV15 and TRBJ2-5; D unresolved. Germline assignment: CDR1 LNHNV and CDR2 YYDKDF (reference sequence). Deletions cut 0 bases from V and 7 bases from J, with 6 bases between. This CDR3 has 12 residues. The CDR3 protein is CATSRDRVTQYF. The CDR3 nucleotides are TGTGCCACCAGCAGAGATCGGGTGACCCAGTACTTC.

J is TRBJ2-7 and V is TRBV5-1, with 9 bases that match TRBD2. This CDR3 spans 14 amino acids. The V and J ends lost 4 bases and 3 bases, in that order; junction bases with no gene match: 5. Germline values: CDR1 SGHRS, CDR2 YFSETQ. The CDR3: CASSRGLANYEQYF. The CDR3 nucleotides are TGCGCCAGCAGCCGGGGACTAGCTAACTACGAGCAGTACTTC.

This chain uses TRBV6-1 with TRBJ2-2; TRBD1 might be the D (6 bases). CDR3 length equals 15 residues. V was clipped by 3 bases and J by 4 bases, with 12 bases between them. Germline V CDR1 and CDR2: MNHNS, SASEGT. This CDR3 reads CASSETPGATGELFF. CDR3 sequence (DNA): TGTGCCAGCAGTGAGACCCCAGGGGCCACCGGGGAGCTGTTTTTT.

The CDR3 DNA reads TGTGCCAGCAGCTTAGGTGGGGCAGCGCACATTCAGTACTTC. Amino acids: CASSLGGAAHIQYF. This chain connects TRBV7-9 to TRBJ2-4; D may be TRBD1 (5 bases). CDR1 is SEHNR, CDR2 FQNEAQ, per germline (reference sequence). The CDR3 is 14 amino acids. The V end was cut by 1 base, the J end by 8 bases, with 12 bases between.

The chain employs TRBV6-5 and TRBJ2-5; 7 bases map to TRBD2. J gave up 5 bases and V 0 bases, and 9 bases lay outside the gene matches. This CDR3 contains 16 residues. CDR1 is MNHEY and CDR2 is SVGAGI in the germline V gene. CDR3 residues: CASSYSRLAERETQYF. The DNA of the CDR3 is TGTGCCAGCAGTTACTCGAGGCTAGCGGAGAGGGAGACCCAGTACTTC.

J is TRBJ2-7 and V is TRBV10-1; D is unclear. The CDR3 length is 10 residues. Germline V gene lookup returns CDR1 WNHNN and CDR2 SYGVQD (reference sequence). Trimming left V 6 bases short and J 5 bases short, with 5 bases between. CDR3 DNA sequence: TGCGCCAGCAGGGCTAACGAGCAGTACTTC. This sequence encodes CASRANEQYF.

The V call is TRBV28, the J call TRBJ2-5, with D hard to call. Per the germline V gene, CDR1 is MDHEN and CDR2 is SYDVKM. The CDR3 has 13 residues. V was cut by 8 bases and J by 0 bases, with 10 bases left in between. The CDR3 coding sequence is TGTGCCAGCGTCGACGGGTACCAAGAGACCCAGTACTTC. It specifies CASVDGYQETQYF.

The rearrangement joins TRBV5-1 to TRBJ2-2; D is perhaps TRBD1 or TRBD2 (5 bases each). CDR3 length equals 17 residues. V gave up 4 bases and J gave up 1 base, with 17 bases separating them. Germline lookup yields CDR1 SGHRS and CDR2 YFSETQ. CDR3 residues: CASSPWAGTVNTGELFF. For the CDR3, the DNA is TGCGCCAGCAGCCCCTGGGCCGGGACGGTGAACACCGGGGAGCTGTTTTTT.

This chain joins TRBV7-2 and TRBJ2-7; D might be TRBD2 (6 bases). V was trimmed by 4 bases and J by 7 bases, leaving 17 bases between them. The CDR3 extends over 14 amino acids. Germline lookup yields CDR1 SGHTA and CDR2 FQGNSA. The DNA for the CDR3 is TGTGCCAGCAGCTCGGGAGCGGGCCCCTCTGAGCAGTACTTC. The encoded protein is CASSSGAGPSEQYF.

This chain connects TRBV7-8 to TRBJ2-3; 7 bases fit TRBD2. The V gene end was trimmed by 4 bases and the J gene end by 2 bases; junction bases not matched to a gene: 9. The CDR3 is 16 residues long. CDR1 SGHVS and CDR2 FQNEAQ come from the germline V gene. CDR3 coding DNA: TGTGCCAGCAGCTCCCGGTGGGGGGGAGACACAGATACGCAGTATTTT. It specifies CASSSRWGGDTDTQYF.

V is TRBV29-1 and J is TRBJ2-3; D possibly corresponds to TRBD2 (5 bases). V lost 7 bases to trimming and J lost 3 bases, with 20 bases between them. The CDR3 sequence is 15 residues long. The germline V gene has CDR1 SQVTM and CDR2 ANQGSEA. In nucleotides, the CDR3 is TGCAGCGCCCAATCCGAGGGATTTGAAACAGATACGCAGTATTTT. Translation gives CSAQSEGFETDTQYF.

V usage is TRBV5-8 and J usage is TRBJ1-2, with TRBD1 as a possible D gene (6 bases). CDR3 length equals 13 residues. The ends were cut back, 4 bases at V and 2 bases at J, with 9 bases in the middle. Per the germline V gene, CDR1 is SGHTS and CDR2 is YDEGEE. The CDR3 is CASSITGNYGYTF. The CDR3 nucleotides are TGTGCCAGCAGCATTACAGGGAACTATGGCTACACCTTC.

The chain carries TRBV4-1 and TRBJ1-4, with D hard to call. V lost 0 bases, J lost 7 bases, and 3 bases lay in between. The germline V gene encodes CDR1 MGHRA and CDR2 YSYEKL. The CDR3 covers 12 residues. Here the CDR3 DNA reads TGCGCCAGCAGCCAAGAGGGTGAAAAACTGTTTTTT. This translates into CASSQEGEKLFF.

The rearrangement joins TRBV27 to TRBJ1-2; 8 bases match TRBD1. The CDR3 runs to 13 residues. Germline V gives CDR1 MNHEY, CDR2 SMNVEV (reference sequence). V gave up 6 bases and J gave up 5 bases; unmatched junction bases: 5. The CDR3 DNA sequence: TGTGCCAGCAGCCGCGGACAGGGTTATGGCTACACCTTC. It codes for CASSRGQGYGYTF.

V and J are TRBV6-5 and TRBJ1-6; 8 nucleotides agree with TRBD1. The CDR3 length is 14 residues. CDR1 MNHEY and CDR2 SVGAGI come from the germline V gene. Unmatched junction bases numbered 4, after V lost 6 bases and J lost 6 bases. The CDR3 coding sequence is TGTGCCAGCAGCCGGACAGGGTCTAATTCACCCCTCCACTTT. This sequence encodes CASSRTGSNSPLHF.

Comment on this clone: One junction end does not reproduce the germline sequence, and a read error may be involved. The chain links TRBV19 to TRBJ2-7; 8 bases map to TRBD1. Germline-derived CDR1 and CDR2 are LNHDA and SQIVND (reference sequence). This CDR3 has 14 residues. The CDR3 DNA follows: TGTGCCAGTAGCATAGGACAGGGTCAGCGCGAGCAGTACTTC. It codes for CASSIGQGQREQYF.

The chain has TRBV27 and TRBJ2-3, with 8 bases lining up with TRBD1. CDR3 length: 15 amino acids. The junction had 3 bases not matched to a gene; V was cut back by 0 bases and J by 4 bases. From germline, CDR1 is MNHEY and CDR2 SMNVEV (reference sequence). The chain's CDR3 is CASSLSRGRADTQYF. CDR3 coding DNA: TGTGCCAGCAGTTTATCCAGGGGGCGCGCAGATACGCAGTATTTT.

The chain links TRBV30 to TRBJ2-7; tentative D call: TRBD2 (5 bases). Germline V gene sequence: CDR1 GTSNPN, CDR2 SVGIG (reference sequence). CDR3 length equals 12 residues. With 4 bases removed from V and 2 bases from J, the gap between germline ends came to 9 bases. The CDR3 loop is CAWKVGTYEQYF. The CDR3 nucleotides are TGTGCCTGGAAGGTCGGGACCTACGAGCAGTACTTC.

Of note for this clone: One end of the junction varies from germline; a read error may be responsible. The V and J genes are TRBV11-2 and TRBJ2-7, with TRBD1 matching over 7 bases. Germline assignment: CDR1 SGHAT and CDR2 FQNNGV. The CDR3 extends over 15 amino acids. The CDR3 DNA reads as TGTGCCAGCAGTACAACCGGGACAGTTTCCTATGAGCAGTACTTC. Translating gives CASSTTGTVSYEQYF. The whole variable domain, remainder taken from reference TRBV11-2 and TRBJ2-7, is EAGVAQSPRYKIIEKRQSVAFWCNPISGHATLYWYQQILGQGPKLLIQFQNNGVVDDSQLPKDRFSAERLKGVDSTLKIQPAKLEDSAVYLCASSTTGTVSYEQYFGPGTRLTVT.

The rearrangement joins TRBV23-1 to TRBJ1-2; TRBD1 matches at 7 bases. TRBV23-1 has ORF status, its function being uncertain. The V and J ends lost 3 bases and 5 bases, in that order; junction bases with no gene match: 15. The CDR3 is 17 amino acids. CDR3 amino acids: CASSHPTHRDSTYGYTF. CDR3 sequence (DNA): TGCGCCAGCAGTCACCCAACGCACCGGGACAGTACTTATGGCTACACCTTC.

This clone was seen a single time. J is TRBJ2-7 and V is TRBV7-9; D might be TRBD1 (6 bases). V was cut by 3 bases and J by 3 bases, with 15 bases left in between. The CDR3 totals 15 residues. Germline CDR1 reads SEHNR; CDR2 reads FQNEAQ (reference sequence). The CDR3 nucleotides are TGTGCCAGCAGCTTCTATACAACAGGGAGCTACGAGCAGTACTTC. Its protein is CASSFYTTGSYEQYF.

The rearrangement uses TRBV6-6 and TRBJ1-1; D uncertain. The germline V gene has CDR1 MNHNY and CDR2 SVGAGI (reference sequence). V was clipped by 6 bases and J by 6 bases, with 14 bases between them. The CDR3 is 13 residues long. Written as DNA, the CDR3 is TGTGCCAGCAGCGCCGGGGAGTGGTCTGAAGCTTTCTTT. It translates to CASSAGEWSEAFF.